The clone carrying this T cell receptor (delta chain) came up many times. TCRdb re-called the multiplex PCR reads using CATT. Here the sample spans roughly 48,000 delta-chain clones, about 1.5% being singletons. The entry originates in a study of γδ T cells in repeated Plasmodium falciparum infection. The TCR originated in a pool of human donors (malaria-infected and uninfected, not separated). Sequencing was done on a sample of gamma-delta T cells from blood.

The CDR3 DNA reads TGTGCCTGTGACACCCTACTGGGGGAGCTCACCGATAAACTCATCTTT. Protein sequence: CACDTLLGELTDKLIF. The rearrangement uses TRDV2 and TRDJ1, with 9 nucleotides matching TRDD3. TCRdb is silent on the J gene; assignment here came from matching the DNA to germline. CDR3 length equals 16 residues. After removal of 0 bases from V and 1 base from J, the junction contained 5 bases not matched to a gene. Germline assignment: CDR1 GEAIGNYY and CDR2 EKD.